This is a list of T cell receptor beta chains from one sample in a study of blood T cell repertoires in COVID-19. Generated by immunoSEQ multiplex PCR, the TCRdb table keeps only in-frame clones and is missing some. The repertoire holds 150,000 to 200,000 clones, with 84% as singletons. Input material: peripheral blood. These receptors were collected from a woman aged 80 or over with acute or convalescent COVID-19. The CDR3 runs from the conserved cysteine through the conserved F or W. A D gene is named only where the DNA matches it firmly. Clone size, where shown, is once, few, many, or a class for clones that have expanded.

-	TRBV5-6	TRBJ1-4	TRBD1	CASSPDRGATNEKLFF	TGTGCCAGCAGCCCGGACAGGGGTGCAACTAATGAAAAACTGTTTTTT
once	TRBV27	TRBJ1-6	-	CASSSTGIGSSYNSPLHF	TGTGCCAGCAGCTCGACAGGTATTGGGAGCTCCTATAATTCACCCCTCCACTTT
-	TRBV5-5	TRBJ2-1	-	CASSLMGGYNEQFF	TGTGCCAGCAGCTTGATGGGGGGATACAATGAGCAGTTCTTC
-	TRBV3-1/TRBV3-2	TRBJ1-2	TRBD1	CASSSDRVRGYTF	TGTGCCAGCAGCTCGGACAGGGTGAGGGGCTACACCTTC
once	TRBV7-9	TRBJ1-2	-	CASSPRLYGYTF	TGTGCCAGCAGCCCCCGACTCTATGGCTACACCTTC
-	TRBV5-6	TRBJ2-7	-	CASSLRGSYEQYF	TGTGCCAGCAGCTTGAGGGGTTCCTACGAGCAGTACTTC
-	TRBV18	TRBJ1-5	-	CASSRYRGNQPQHF	TGTGCCAGCTCCCGCTACAGGGGCAATCAGCCCCAGCATTTT
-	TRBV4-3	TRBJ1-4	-	CASSQATGRSNEKLFF	TGCGCCAGCAGCCAAGCCACAGGGCGAAGTAATGAAAAACTGTTTTTT
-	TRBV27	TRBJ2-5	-	CASGGGRGETQYF	TGTGCCAGCGGGGGGGGGCGCGGAGAGACCCAGTACTTC
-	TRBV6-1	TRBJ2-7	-	CASSEYGSYEQYF	TGTGCCAGCAGTGAATACGGCTCCTACGAGCAGTACTTC
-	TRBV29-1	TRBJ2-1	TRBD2	CSVDPSGVTNEQFF	TGCAGCGTTGACCCTAGCGGGGTTACCAATGAGCAGTTCTTC
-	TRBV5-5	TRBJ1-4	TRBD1	CASSRDRGRSDEKLFF	TGTGCCAGCAGCCGAGACAGGGGGCGGTCGGATGAAAAACTGTTTTTT
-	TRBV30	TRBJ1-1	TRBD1	CAWSEGTGMATEAFF	TGTGCCTGGAGCGAAGGGACAGGGATGGCCACTGAAGCTTTCTTT
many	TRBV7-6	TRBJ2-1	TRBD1	CASSQGQGEYNEQFF	TGTGCCAGCAGCCAAGGACAGGGGGAATACAATGAGCAGTTCTTC
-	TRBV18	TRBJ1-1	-	CASSPSEGFMNTEAFF	TGTGCCAGCTCACCTAGCGAAGGGTTCATGAACACTGAAGCTTTCTTT
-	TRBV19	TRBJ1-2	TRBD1	CASTGGEYGYTF	TGTGCCAGCACAGGGGGAGAGTATGGCTACACCTTC
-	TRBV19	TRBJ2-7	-	CASSGAILAEQYF	TGTGCCAGTAGTGGAGCAATCCTCGCCGAGCAGTACTTC
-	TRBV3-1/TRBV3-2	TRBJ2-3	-	CASSIGQSTYTQYF	TGTGCCAGCAGTATCGGACAGTCTACCTATACGCAGTATTTT
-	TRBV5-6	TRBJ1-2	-	CASSPEGRKNYGYTF	TGTGCCAGCAGCCCGGAGGGACGGAAGAACTATGGCTACACCTTC
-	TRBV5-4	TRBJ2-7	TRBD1	CASSNTGGGQYF	TGTGCCAGCAGTAATACAGGGGGCGGGCAGTACTTC
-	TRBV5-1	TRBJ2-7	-	CASSLVGSEQYF	TGCGCCAGCAGCTTGGTTGGGAGCGAGCAGTACTTC
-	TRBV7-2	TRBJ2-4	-	CASSLRVTGNIQYF	TGTGCCAGCAGCTTAAGAGTTACCGGGAACATTCAGTACTTC